This T cell receptor (beta chain) was sequenced in a study of CD8+ T cells in alopecia areata. Treatment meaning: oral pan-JAK inhibitor, 5-10 mg twice daily. From alopecia areata patients, lesional scalp punch biopsies and peripheral blood were collected. As the sequencing template, cDNA was produced by extracting RNA and reverse transcribing it. The data were produced by immunoSEQ multiplex PCR, yet TCRdb's version contains in-frame clones alone and is incomplete. Among approximately 220,000 clones, roughly two fifths were seen once, and the ten largest hold roughly 0.5%. The ends were cut back, 11 bases at V and 4 bases at J, with 13 bases in the middle. Germline CDR1 reads LNHDA; CDR2 reads SQIVND (reference sequence). The CDR3 contains 12 residues. General observations from the study: Shared TCR sequences were less clear between patients than in mice, possibly partly from HLA diversity.

On this clone: Its antigen is as yet unknown.

The source material was CD4+ T cells sorted from blood, sampled at approximately week 30, from a patient treated with tofacitinib. J is TRBJ2-3 and V is TRBV19; D is unclear. The sequence derives from a human donor with alopecia areata. The CDR3 DNA reads as TGTGCCGTAGGAAGTCAGGCAGATACGCAGTATTTT. Amino acid sequence: CAVGSQADTQYF.